This T cell receptor beta chain originates from a study of T cell repertoires in cytomegalovirus infection. Findings of the study overall: Summed frequency of shared TCR beta families picked out CMV carriers who also had the relevant HLA. HLA-C-restricted CMV clonotypes gave the most frequent clonotype in two of eight donors.

This clonotype has a count of ten or more. The antigen is not known. V was clipped by 3 bases and J by 3 bases, with 5 bases between them. This CDR3 contains 12 residues. Germline V gives CDR1 MNHNS, CDR2 SASEGT. One entry per CDR3 protein, called by TCRdb with MiXCR from the reads. The table shows approximately 70,000 distinct CDR3 sequences, with under 4.5% occurring only once. This receptor was identified in a human donor in good health (CMV status not recorded). Some clones in this sample may be carry-over from other donors' samples. The rearrangement links TRBV6-1 to TRBJ1-1; D gene ambiguous. The specimen was PBMCs. CDR3 sequence: CASSERDTEAFF. The CDR3 nucleotides read TGTGCCAGCAGTGAGAGAGACACTGAAGCTTTCTTT.